This is a list of T cell receptor beta chains from one sample in a study of blood T cells in healthy people across ages. TCRdb reprocessed the 5' RACE reads with MiXCR, giving one entry per CDR3 protein. The table includes over a million distinct CDR3 sequences, less than 50% detected once. Sequenced material: blood. These receptors were obtained from a woman aged 55-70 years in good health. Both conserved end residues are part of each CDR3. A D gene is named only where the DNA matches it firmly. For some rows the clone size is stated as once, few or many, or as a class when expanded; others skip it.

j_gene,d_gene,v_gene,abundance,CDR3nt,CDR3aa
TRBJ1-2,.,TRBV29-1,.,TGCAGCGTTGCGGTCGGCCTGAACTATGGCTACACCTTC,CSVAVGLNYGYTF
TRBJ2-1,TRBD1,TRBV9,.,TGTGCCAGCAGCGTAGGGGACAGGGCGGCTGAGCAGTTCTTC,CASSVGDRAAEQFF
TRBJ2-7,.,TRBV7-8,.,TGTGCCAGCAGCTCTAACGCAGCGGACCTAGCCTACGAGCAGTACTTC,CASSSNAADLAYEQYF
TRBJ2-7,.,TRBV6-6,.,TGTGCCAGCAGAGAGAGGACAGTCTCCTACGAGCAGTACTTC,CASRERTVSYEQYF
TRBJ2-3,.,TRBV20-1,.,TGCAGTGCTAGACCCTTGGACAAGGGGATTACAGATACGCAGTATTTT,CSARPLDKGITDTQYF
TRBJ2-7,TRBD1,TRBV20-1,few,TGCAGTGCTAGGAACGGACAGGGGTACGAGCAGTACTTC,CSARNGQGYEQYF
TRBJ2-5,.,TRBV2,.,TGTGCCAGCAGTGGAATGGGCTCCAGTCGGCAAGAGACCCAGTACTTC,CASSGMGSSRQETQYF
TRBJ2-5,.,TRBV20-1,.,TGCAGTGCTAGAAAAGAAGGACTTAGGCAGACCCAGTACTTC,CSARKEGLRQTQYF
TRBJ2-1,TRBD2,TRBV7-8,many,TGTGCCAGCAGCTCCGGGACTAGCTCAACCCCCAACAATGAGCAGTTCTTC,CASSSGTSSTPNNEQFF
TRBJ2-5,TRBD2,TRBV4-2,.,TGTGCCAGCAGCCCTAGCGGGTTCCAGACCCAGTACTTC,CASSPSGFQTQYF
TRBJ2-7,.,TRBV20-1,few,TGCAGTGCTAGAGGGACCGGGACGGTTTTGACCTACGAGCAGTACTTC,CSARGTGTVLTYEQYF
TRBJ1-1,.,TRBV30,.,TGTGCCTGGAGTCTCGGGACGGCGGGCACTGAAGCTTTCTTT,CAWSLGTAGTEAFF
TRBJ2-2,.,TRBV20-1,.,TGCAGTGCCGACGGGGGTCACACCGGGGAGCTGTTTTTT,CSADGGHTGELFF
TRBJ2-5,.,TRBV9,few,TGTGCCAGCAGCGTATCCAGTCTCGAGACCCAGTACTTC,CASSVSSLETQYF
TRBJ2-7,.,TRBV4-2,few,TGTGCCAGCAGCCACCGGACCCACTACGAGCAGTACTTC,CASSHRTHYEQYF
TRBJ1-4,TRBD1,TRBV5-1,once,TGCGCCAGCAGTCCCCGGCCGGGACAGGGGAATGAAAAACTGTTTTTT,CASSPRPGQGNEKLFF
TRBJ2-3,TRBD2,TRBV4-2,.,TGTACCAGCAGCCAAGATACCCCGACTAGCGGGTCCACAGATACGCAGTATTTT,CTSSQDTPTSGSTDTQYF
TRBJ2-1,TRBD2,TRBV4-2,few,TGTGCCAGCAGCCAAGCTGAGACTAGCGGGAATGAGCAGTTCTTC,CASSQAETSGNEQFF
TRBJ1-2,.,TRBV6-1,few,TGTGCCAGCCTTAACTATGGCTACACCTTC,CASLNYGYTF
TRBJ2-7,.,TRBV20-1,.,TGCAGTGCTAGCGCCCGGAGGGCCTCCTACGAGCAGTACTTC,CSASARRASYEQYF
TRBJ2-5,TRBD2,TRBV25-1,few,TGTGCCAGCAGTGAATCGGGACGCGGGAGCCAAAGAAACCAAGAGACCCAGTACTTC,CASSESGRGSQRNQETQYF
TRBJ2-1,TRBD2,TRBV27,.,TGTGCCAGCAATAAAGGACTAGCGGCATACAATGAGCAGTTCTTC,CASNKGLAAYNEQFF
TRBJ2-5,.,TRBV7-9,many,TGTGCCAGCAGCTCCCGCGAACGACAAGAGACCCAGTACTTC,CASSSRERQETQYF
TRBJ2-7,.,TRBV12-3/TRBV12-4,few,TGTGCCAGCAGTTTAAGGGGTATTGGCTACGAGCAGTACTTC,CASSLRGIGYEQYF
TRBJ1-1,.,TRBV6-5,few,TGTGCCAGCAGTTACGGGTCCACTGAAGCTTTCTTT,CASSYGSTEAFF
TRBJ2-1,TRBD2,TRBV7-2,.,TGTGCCAGCAGCCCGAGAGCGGGGGGGAGGAATGAGCAGTTCTTC,CASSPRAGGRNEQFF